The 30 T cell receptor beta chains below were found in one sample sequenced in a study of shared clonotypes between healthy human individuals. The table came from immunoSEQ multiplex PCR; TCRdb's copy has only in-frame clones and leaves some out. The sample includes about 1 million clones, around 76% of them seen just once. The sample consisted of memory CD4+ T cells sorted from blood. Subset specified: CD45RA-negative fraction. The receptors derive from a man between 18 and 35 years old in good health.

This sequence joins TRBV19 and TRBJ2-7, with D perhaps matching TRBD1 (6 bases). Looked up from germline, CDR1 is LNHDA and CDR2 is SQIVND (reference sequence). Trimming shortened V by 4 bases and J by 2 bases, and 9 bases separated the two germline ends. This CDR3 is built from 13 residues. The CDR3 nucleotides read TGTGCCAGTAGTAAACAGGGAACCTACGAGCAGTACTTC. Residues: CASSKQGTYEQYF.

In the case of this clone: Other DNA sequences from this sample encode an identical CDR3 as well. The J gene is TRBJ2-7, the V gene TRBV19; no reliable D call. The germline CDR1 and CDR2 sequences are LNHDA and SQIVND (reference sequence). V was trimmed by 1 base and J by 1 base, leaving 5 bases between them. This CDR3 is built from 13 residues. The CDR3 DNA reads TGTGCCAGTAGTATAGGCCATTCCTACGAGCAGTACTTC. This translates into CASSIGHSYEQYF.

The V call is TRBV27, the J call TRBJ1-4; no clear D. Trimming removed 7 bases at V and 7 bases at J, with 10 bases between. Germline assignment: CDR1 MNHEY and CDR2 SMNVEV (reference sequence). The CDR3 length is 12 residues. In DNA form, the CDR3 reads TGTGCCAGCAAGGGTCTAGGTGAAAAACTGTTTTTT. Protein product: CASKGLGEKLFF.

Remarks on this clone: The identical CDR3 is also encoded by other nucleotide sequences in the sample. This chain uses TRBV5-4 with TRBJ2-1; 8 nucleotides line up with TRBD2. Trimming at V came to 0 bases and at J to 3 bases, leaving 5 bases not matched to a gene. This CDR3 region has 16 residues. Germline CDR1 SGHNT, CDR2 YYREEE (reference sequence). The CDR3 is CASSLGAGGSYNEQFF. The CDR3 region has the DNA TGTGCCAGCAGCTTGGGGGCGGGAGGAAGCTACAATGAGCAGTTCTTC.

V is TRBV19 and J is TRBJ1-6; D may be TRBD1 (5 bases). Germline CDR1 is LNHDA and CDR2 is SQIVND (reference sequence). CDR3 size: 15 residues. Trimming pared 4 bases from V and 7 bases from J, leaving 14 bases between. The CDR3 DNA is TGTGCCAGTAGTACTCAGGACACCTCCAATTCACCCCTCCACTTT. Amino acids: CASSTQDTSNSPLHF.

The chain carries TRBV30 and TRBJ2-1, with D hard to call. The CDR3 sequence is 12 residues long. Per germline, CDR1 GTSNPN and CDR2 SVGIG (reference sequence). V was shortened by 1 base and J by 5 bases, with 6 bases between the two germline ends. The CDR3 protein is CAWSATDNEQFF. CDR3 DNA sequence: TGTGCCTGGAGTGCTACCGACAATGAGCAGTTCTTC.

J is TRBJ1-4 and V is TRBV5-1; the match to TRBD1 covers 10 bases. V dropped 5 bases and J dropped 6; count of bases not matched to a gene: 7. The length of the CDR3 is 15 residues. The germline V gene encodes CDR1 SGHRS and CDR2 YFSETQ. The CDR3 here is CASRTGTGVDEKLFF. The CDR3 DNA reads as TGCGCCAGCAGAACCGGGACAGGGGTGGATGAAAAACTGTTTTTT.

The rearrangement joins TRBV7-2 to TRBJ2-7; D gene uncertain. This CDR3 contains 13 residues. In germline, CDR1 is SGHTA, CDR2 FQGNSA. V was cut by 3 bases and J by 0 bases, with 6 bases left in between. CDR3 nucleotides: TGTGCCAGCAGCTTGCAGCGCTCCTACGAGCAGTACTTC. Its translation is CASSLQRSYEQYF.

V and J are TRBV5-1 and TRBJ1-5; maybe TRBD1 (5 bases). The germline V and J ends were trimmed by 0 bases and 2 bases, with 12 bases remaining between them. Germline CDR1 and CDR2: SGHRS and YFSETQ. This CDR3 spans 16 amino acids. The CDR3 bases are TGCGCCAGCAGCTTGGCAGGGTATGGGGGCAATCAGCCCCAGCATTTT. The encoded protein is CASSLAGYGGNQPQHF.

The chain links TRBV9 to TRBJ2-7; 7 bases match TRBD1. In germline, CDR1 is SGDLS, CDR2 YYNGEE. The CDR3 is made up of 15 amino acids. With V trimmed by 3 bases and J by 3 bases, 9 bases remained unmatched. The CDR3 sequence: CASSATSQGIYEQYF. The CDR3 DNA follows: TGTGCCAGCAGCGCAACGTCACAGGGGATCTACGAGCAGTACTTC.

The chain uses TRBV28 and TRBJ1-4; D call uncertain. The V end lost 5 bases, the J end lost 1 base, and 2 bases lay between the germline ends. The CDR3 sequence is 12 residues long. Germline V lookup: CDR1 MDHEN, CDR2 SYDVKM. The CDR3 DNA is TGTGCCAGCAGTATAACTAATGAAAAACTGTTTTTT. It encodes CASSITNEKLFF.

The chain recombines TRBV11-2 with TRBJ2-2; TRBD2 matches 8 bases. CDR3 length: 15 amino acids. Trimming took 1 base from V and 4 from J; bases not matched to a gene: 2. The germline gives CDR1 SGHAT, CDR2 FQNNGV. The CDR3 DNA reads as TGTGCCAGCAGCTTAGCGGGGGGGTCCACCGGGGAGCTGTTTTTT. Its translation is CASSLAGGSTGELFF.

DNA for the CDR3: TGTGCCAGCAGCTTATTAGGGAACACTGAAGCTTTCTTT. Protein sequence: CASSLLGNTEAFF. The chain recombines TRBV7-9 with TRBJ1-1; D ambiguous. Germline CDR1 and CDR2: SEHNR and FQNEAQ (reference sequence). The CDR3 totals 13 residues. V was clipped by 2 bases and J by 1 base, with 5 bases between them.

The chain couples TRBV2 to TRBJ2-3; no firm D call. Germline CDR1 reads SNHLY; CDR2 reads FYNNEI. V was pared by 8 bases and J by 9 bases, with 6 bases between. The CDR3 runs to 9 residues. The CDR3, as DNA: TGTGCCAGCGGTAGCACGCAGTATTTT. Residues: CASGSTQYF.

This chain links TRBV6-5 with TRBJ1-3; 7 bases line up with TRBD1. Germline trimming cut 6 bases from V and 7 bases from J; bases unmatched to any gene: 9. CDR1 and CDR2 from the germline V gene are MNHEY and SVGAGI. The CDR3 covers 14 residues. The CDR3 sequence is CASSLQGPGNTIYF. The CDR3 DNA is TGTGCCAGCAGCTTACAGGGGCCAGGGAACACCATATATTTT.

The table lists this clone with a count of one. The rearrangement uses TRBV21-1 and TRBJ2-5; the table's D gene call, TRBD1, was not cross checked with the DNA. TRBV21-1 is a pseudogene segment. The length of the CDR3 is 14 residues. The CDR3 is CASRDSTGEETQYF. The CDR3, as DNA: TGTGCCAGCAGGGATTCGACAGGGGAAGAGACCCAGTACTTC.

The chain combines TRBV7-2 with TRBJ2-7; D ambiguous. The CDR3 extends over 13 amino acids. The germline V gene encodes CDR1 SGHTA and CDR2 FQGNSA. Trimming pared 6 bases from V and 5 bases from J, leaving 14 bases between. The CDR3 sequence: CASSVGRLDEQYF. As DNA, the CDR3 is TGTGCCAGCAGTGTTGGCAGGCTAGACGAGCAGTACTTC.

The V gene is TRBV7-2, the J gene TRBJ2-3; D is possibly TRBD1 or TRBD2 (7 bases each). V was pared by 7 bases and J by 3 bases, with 17 bases between. Germline CDR1 and CDR2: SGHTA and FQGNSA. This CDR3 is 15 amino acids long. CDR3 DNA sequence: TGTGCCAGCACCAGGGGGGGTACGGGGACAGATACGCAGTATTTT. Residues: CASTRGGTGTDTQYF.

This clone was seen a single time. The chain has TRBV18 and TRBJ2-2; 14 bases fit TRBD2. The CDR3 is 18 amino acids. Germline trimming cut 4 bases from V and 2 bases from J; bases unmatched to any gene: 6. Germline CDR1 reads KGHSH; CDR2 reads LQKENI. This CDR3 is CASSQRLAGGSNTGELFF. The CDR3, as DNA: TGTGCCAGCTCACAACGACTAGCGGGAGGGTCAAACACCGGGGAGCTGTTTTTT. The variable domain in full, with the rest retrieved from reference TRBV18 and TRBJ2-2, is NAGVMQNPRHLVRRRGQEARLRCSPMKGHSHVYWYRQLPEEGLKFMVYLQKENIIDESGMPKERFSAEFPKEGPSILRIQQVVRGDSAAYFCASSQRLAGGSNTGELFFGEGSRLTVL.

The V gene is TRBV2, the J gene TRBJ2-7, with 8 bases identical to TRBD2. The trim removed 1 base at V and 2 bases at J, leaving 4 bases unmatched. The CDR3 length is 15 residues. Germline V gives CDR1 SNHLY, CDR2 FYNNEI. CDR3 in amino acids: CASSEGRGGPYEQYF. Written as DNA, the CDR3 is TGTGCCAGCAGTGAAGGTCGGGGGGGGCCCTACGAGCAGTACTTC. The whole variable domain, filled in from reference TRBV2 and TRBJ2-7, reads EPEVTQTPSHQVTQMGQEVILRCVPISNHLYFYWYRQILGQKVEFLVSFYNNEISEKSEIFDDQFSVERPDGSNFTLKIRSTKLEDSAMYFCASSEGRGGPYEQYFGPGTRLTVT.

J is TRBJ2-3 and V is TRBV6-1, with 12 bases aligning to TRBD1. The CDR3 extends over 19 amino acids. V lost 1 base, J lost 4 bases, and 12 bases stayed unmatched. Germline V gene data show CDR1 as MNHNS and CDR2 as SASEGT. The CDR3 DNA reads TGTGCCAGCAGTGAAGGGGTAGGGACAGGGGGCTTTTTCCCAGATACGCAGTATTTT. Protein: CASSEGVGTGGFFPDTQYF.

This sequence joins TRBV5-6 and TRBJ1-5; D is perhaps TRBD1 (6 bases). Germline V gene lookup returns CDR1 SGHDT and CDR2 YYEEEE. The V gene lost 0 bases and the J gene lost 6 bases, with 16 bases spanning the gap. The CDR3 contains 16 residues. CDR3 loop: CASSLEAGGPGQPQHF. CDR3 coding DNA: TGTGCCAGCAGCTTGGAGGCCGGGGGGCCCGGTCAGCCCCAGCATTTT.

This clone was picked up a small number of times. The chain is built from TRBV18 and TRBJ1-1; TRBD1 aligns across 8 bases. Trimming cost V 4 bases and J 1 base; bases outside gene matches: 5. This CDR3 region has 15 residues. Germline V lookup: CDR1 KGHSH, CDR2 LQKENI. This CDR3 is CASSLRQGPNTEAFF. The DNA of the CDR3 is TGTGCCAGCTCACTTCGACAGGGGCCGAACACTGAAGCTTTCTTT.

V is TRBV7-6 and J is TRBJ2-7; D is unresolved. The CDR3 loop spans 11 amino acids. Germline V gene lookup returns CDR1 SGHVS and CDR2 FNYEAQ. V lost 8 bases to trimming and J lost 5 bases, with 10 bases between them. The CDR3 sequence is CASGLMDEQYF. The CDR3 nucleotides are TGTGCCAGCGGCCTTATGGACGAGCAGTACTTC.

V gene TRBV28 combines with J gene TRBJ1-1; tentative D call: TRBD1 (6 bases). The V and J ends lost 5 bases and 11 bases respectively, with 15 bases between them. Germline assignment: CDR1 MDHEN and CDR2 SYDVKM. The CDR3 covers 12 residues. The CDR3, as DNA: TGTGCCAGCAGTATACGTTTCGACAGGGCTTTCTTT. This sequence encodes CASSIRFDRAFF.

The rearrangement uses TRBV18 and TRBJ1-6, with 9 bases fitting TRBD1. The V and J ends lost 2 bases and 5 bases, in that order; junction bases with no gene match: 7. CDR1 and CDR2 from the germline V gene are KGHSH and LQKENI. CDR3 length: 17 amino acids. For the CDR3, the DNA is TGTGCCAGCTCACCAAAAAACCGGGACAGGGATAATTCACCCCTCCACTTT. Protein: CASSPKNRDRDNSPLHF.

The chain couples TRBV1 to TRBJ1-4. TRBV1 is classified as a pseudogene. The CDR3 spans 16 residues. This chain's CDR3 is CTSSQRDGTENEKLFF. In DNA, the CDR3 is TGCACCAGCAGCCAGAGGGACGGGACGGAAAATGAAAAACTGTTTTTT.

The chain employs TRBV2 and TRBJ2-3; 7 bases align to TRBD1. Germline V gives CDR1 SNHLY, CDR2 FYNNEI. With V trimmed by 4 bases and J by 2 bases, 6 bases remained unmatched. The CDR3 is 15 amino acids. The CDR3 here is CASSGDSVVTDTQYF. CDR3 nucleotides: TGTGCCAGCAGTGGGGACAGCGTAGTCACAGATACGCAGTATTTT.

This clone was found a few times. V and J are TRBV28 and TRBJ2-2; a possible D gene is TRBD1 (6 bases). This CDR3 comprises 15 residues. Looked up from germline, CDR1 is MDHEN and CDR2 is SYDVKM. Trimming removed 6 bases from V and 3 bases from J, with 14 bases in between. CDR3 coding DNA: TGTGCCAGCAGCTCACTAGGGACACACACCGGGGAGCTGTTTTTT. Protein product: CASSSLGTHTGELFF.

The chain couples TRBV18 to TRBJ1-5, with D perhaps matching TRBD1 (6 bases). In germline, CDR1 is KGHSH, CDR2 LQKENI. The V end was cut by 6 bases, the J end by 4 bases, with 19 bases between. The CDR3 runs 16 residues. The CDR3 sequence is CASSRTGSGVNQPQHF. In DNA, the CDR3 is TGTGCCAGCTCTCGTACAGGGAGTGGGGTAAATCAGCCCCAGCATTTT.